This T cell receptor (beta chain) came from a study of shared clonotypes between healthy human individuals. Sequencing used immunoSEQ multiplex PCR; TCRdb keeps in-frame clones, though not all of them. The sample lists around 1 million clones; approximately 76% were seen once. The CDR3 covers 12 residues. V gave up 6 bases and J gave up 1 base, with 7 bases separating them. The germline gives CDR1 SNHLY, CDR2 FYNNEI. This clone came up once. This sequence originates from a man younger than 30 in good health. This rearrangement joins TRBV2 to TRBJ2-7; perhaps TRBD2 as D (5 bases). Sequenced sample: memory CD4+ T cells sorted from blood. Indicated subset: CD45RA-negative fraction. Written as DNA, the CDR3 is TGTGCCAGCAGGAGGGAGTCCTACGAGCAGTACTTC. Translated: CASRRESYEQYF.